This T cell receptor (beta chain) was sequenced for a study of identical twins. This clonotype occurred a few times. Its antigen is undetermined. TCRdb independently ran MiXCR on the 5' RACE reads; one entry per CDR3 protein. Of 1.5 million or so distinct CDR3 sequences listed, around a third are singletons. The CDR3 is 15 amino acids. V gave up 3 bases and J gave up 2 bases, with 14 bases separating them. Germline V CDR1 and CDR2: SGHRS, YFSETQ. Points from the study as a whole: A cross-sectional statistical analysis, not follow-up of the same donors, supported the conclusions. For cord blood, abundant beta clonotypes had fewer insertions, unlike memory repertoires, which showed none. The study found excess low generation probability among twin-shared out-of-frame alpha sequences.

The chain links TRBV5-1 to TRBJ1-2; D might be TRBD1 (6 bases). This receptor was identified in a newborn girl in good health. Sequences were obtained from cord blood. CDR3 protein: CASSSGRTGNYGYTF. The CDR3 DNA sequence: TGCGCCAGCAGCTCAGGACGAACAGGGAACTATGGCTACACCTTC.